The 22 T cell receptor beta chains below all came from one sample that was sequenced in a study of blood T cell repertoires in COVID-19. Libraries were prepared by immunoSEQ multiplex PCR; TCRdb keeps only in-frame clonotypes and omits some of them. The sample has under 250,000 clones, around 83% seen once; the top ten hold 13%. Sequencing was performed on peripheral blood. The receptors come from a human donor in a cohort sampled during active COVID-19.

The chain combines TRBV27 with TRBJ2-3; TRBD1 agrees at 7 bases. Trimming took 7 bases from V and 2 from J; bases not matched to a gene: 6. The germline V gene encodes CDR1 MNHEY and CDR2 SMNVEV (reference sequence). The CDR3 length is 14 residues. The CDR3 spells CASTRQGSTDTQYF. The CDR3 DNA follows: TGTGCCAGCACCCGACAGGGATCCACAGATACGCAGTATTTT.

This clone was counted between two and nine times. The chain combines TRBV28 with TRBJ1-1, with TRBD1 matching 10 bases. Germline assignment: CDR1 MDHEN and CDR2 SYDVKM. This CDR3 region has 14 residues. V was clipped by 7 bases and J by 4 bases; unmatched bases: 6. This CDR3 reads CASNQRQGATEAFF. CDR3 DNA: TGTGCCAGCAATCAGAGACAGGGGGCCACTGAAGCTTTCTTT.

The rearrangement links TRBV19 to TRBJ2-6; possible D gene TRBD1, 5 bases. Trimming cost V 9 bases and J 4 bases, with 19 bases left between them. The CDR3 runs 16 residues. Germline assignment: CDR1 LNHDA and CDR2 SQIVND (reference sequence). This CDR3 reads CASQLGPGPGANVLTF. CDR3 coding DNA: TGTGCCAGCCAGTTGGGCCCAGGGCCCGGGGCCAACGTCCTGACTTTC.

The rearrangement joins TRBV18 to TRBJ1-4, with 7 bases that match TRBD1. Trimming cost V 4 bases and J 6 bases; bases outside gene matches: 2. Per germline, CDR1 KGHSH and CDR2 LQKENI. The length of the CDR3 is 13 residues. CDR3 in DNA: TGTGCCAGCTCACGAGACAGGGATGAAAAACTGTTTTTT. Its translation: CASSRDRDEKLFF.

The V gene is TRBV29-1, the J gene TRBJ1-1; D unclear. V lost 5 bases to trimming and J lost 0 bases, with 7 bases between them. CDR1 is SQVTM, CDR2 ANQGSEA, per germline. The CDR3 sequence is 12 residues long. CDR3 sequence (DNA): TGCAGCGTTAGGACTATGAACACTGAAGCTTTCTTT. It encodes CSVRTMNTEAFF.

The V and J genes are TRBV5-6 and TRBJ1-2; a weak D match, TRBD1 (6 bases). V was clipped by 0 bases and J by 4 bases, with 10 bases between them. The CDR3 is 14 residues long. The germline CDR1 and CDR2 sequences are SGHDT and YYEEEE. The DNA of the CDR3 is TGTGCCAGCAGCTTGGGGGGGCCTGGCTATGGCTACACCTTC. It encodes CASSLGGPGYGYTF. The full variable domain, its missing parts supplied by reference TRBV5-6 and TRBJ1-2, is DAGVTQSPTHLIKTRGQQVTLRCSPKSGHDTVSWYQQALGQGPQFIFQYYEEEERQRGNFPDRFSGHQFPNYSSELNVNALLLGDSALYLCASSLGGPGYGYTFGSGTRLTVV.

The chain couples TRBV13 to TRBJ2-7; TRBD2 aligns across 15 bases. The CDR3 contains 18 residues. Trimming removed 4 bases from V and 5 bases from J; junction bases left unmatched: 12. Germline lookup yields CDR1 PRHDT and CDR2 FYEKMQ (reference sequence). The CDR3 spells CASSSRGLAGGPIDEQYF. DNA for the CDR3: TGTGCCAGCAGCTCACGCGGACTAGCGGGAGGGCCTATCGACGAGCAGTACTTC.

This clone appeared a single time. J is TRBJ1-2 and V is TRBV3-1 (or the pseudogene TRBV3-2); D is undetermined. Trimming cost V 0 bases and J 13 bases, with 15 bases left between them. Germline CDR1 is LGHDT and CDR2 is YNNKEL (reference sequence). This CDR3 has 13 amino acids. This CDR3 reads CASSQDQVGHSTF. The CDR3 nucleotides read TGTGCCAGCAGCCAAGATCAAGTTGGGCATTCCACCTTC.

V usage is TRBV7-2 and J usage is TRBJ2-7; unclear D gene. Germline values: CDR1 SGHTA, CDR2 FQGNSA. This CDR3 has 13 amino acids. The V end was cut by 5 bases, the J end by 3 bases, with 11 bases between. The CDR3 coding sequence is TGTGCCAGCAGCCTACTTCAAATCTACGAGCAGTACTTC. Protein: CASSLLQIYEQYF.

The V and J genes are TRBV28 and TRBJ2-5, with 11 positions matching TRBD2. The V gene end was trimmed by 3 bases and the J gene end by 4 bases; junction bases not matched to a gene: 4. Germline-derived CDR1 and CDR2 are MDHEN and SYDVKM. The CDR3 spans 15 residues. Here the CDR3 reads CASSFRGLAVETQYF. CDR3 nucleotides: TGTGCCAGCAGTTTCCGGGGACTAGCGGTAGAGACCCAGTACTTC.

This clone was counted only a few times. The chain recombines TRBV9 with TRBJ2-7; 8 bases line up with TRBD1. This CDR3 contains 15 residues. Germline CDR1 and CDR2: SGDLS and YYNGEE. The V gene end was trimmed by 4 bases and the J gene end by 2 bases; junction bases not matched to a gene: 8. The CDR3 loop is CASSQWDRPTYEQYF. The CDR3 DNA sequence: TGTGCCAGCAGCCAATGGGACAGGCCCACCTACGAGCAGTACTTC.

CDR3 in DNA: TGTGCCAGCAGCCAAGATACCGCGGGGAGAGGGTACAATGAGCAGTTCTTC. Residues: CASSQDTAGRGYNEQFF. This chain connects TRBV14 to TRBJ2-1, with a tentative D call TRBD2 (6 bases). Germline CDR1 is SGHDN and CDR2 is FVKESK. Between the trimmed V and J ends, which lost 0 bases and 4 bases, there was a span of 16 bases. There are 17 residues in the CDR3.

This clone was seen more than once but under ten times. The genes are TRBV20-1 and TRBJ1-2; 7 bases agree with TRBD1. Per germline, CDR1 DFQATT and CDR2 SNEGSKA (reference sequence). The CDR3 spans 14 residues. With 3 bases clipped from V and 2 bases from J, the junction kept 6 bases outside the gene matches. The CDR3 DNA is TGCAGTGCTAGTGAGACAGGGAGCAACTATGGCTACACCTTC. Amino acids: CSASETGSNYGYTF.

The genes are TRBV5-1 and TRBJ1-4; 10 bases align to TRBD1. The CDR3 extends over 13 amino acids. Unmatched junction bases numbered 2, after V lost 0 bases and J lost 12 bases. Looked up from germline, CDR1 is SGHRS and CDR2 is YFSETQ. CDR3 amino acids: CASSLGDRGELFF. The CDR3 region has the DNA TGCGCCAGCAGCTTGGGGGACAGGGGAGAACTGTTTTTT.

V usage is TRBV3-1 (or the pseudogene TRBV3-2) and J usage is TRBJ2-2; 10 positions agree with TRBD2. This CDR3 is 17 amino acids long. The trim removed 2 bases at V and 6 bases at J, leaving 9 bases unmatched. Germline V lookup: CDR1 LGHDT, CDR2 YNNKEL (reference sequence). The CDR3 DNA is TGTGCCAGCAGCCAACGCAAGGGGCTAGCGGGAGCCGGGGAGCTGTTTTTT. It translates to CASSQRKGLAGAGELFF.

As to this clone: The DNA is omitted, as the CDR3 cannot be located on it reliably, and the CDR3 follows TCRdb's listing. The chain has TRBV6-6 and TRBJ2-5; the table gives TRBD2 as D, unverified against the DNA. The CDR3 sequence runs 16 residues, both termini included. Germline assignment: CDR1 MNHNY and CDR2 SVGAGI (reference sequence). The CDR3: CASSSSTSGSSETQYF.

Written as DNA, the CDR3 is TGTGCCAGCTCACCACCGTTTGGAGGGGACAATGAGCAGTTCTTC. Its translation is CASSPPFGGDNEQFF. The chain employs TRBV18 and TRBJ2-1, with D perhaps matching TRBD2 (6 bases). Germline V gene lookup returns CDR1 KGHSH and CDR2 LQKENI. The CDR3 covers 15 residues. The V gene lost 0 bases and the J gene lost 5 bases, with 11 bases spanning the gap.

The J gene is TRBJ2-5, the V gene TRBV28, with D maybe TRBD2 (5 bases). V lost 3 bases, J lost 3 bases, and 8 bases lay in between. The germline CDR1 and CDR2 sequences are MDHEN and SYDVKM. The CDR3 length is 13 residues. This CDR3 reads CASSFSGEETQYF. The CDR3 region has the DNA TGTGCCAGCAGTTTTTCCGGGGAAGAGACCCAGTACTTC.

The rearrangement joins TRBV6-5 to TRBJ2-7, with D perhaps TRBD2 (5 bases). Trimming cost V 2 bases and J 3 bases, with 8 bases left between them. Germline CDR1 is MNHEY and CDR2 is SVGAGI. CDR3 length equals 13 residues. CDR3 protein: CASSYSRDYEQYF. CDR3 DNA: TGTGCCAGCAGTTACAGCCGGGACTACGAGCAGTACTTC.

This chain connects TRBV6-6 to TRBJ1-1; maybe TRBD1 (5 bases). The V gene lost 2 bases and the J gene lost 5 bases, with 15 bases spanning the gap. Germline V gene lookup returns CDR1 MNHNY and CDR2 SVGAGI (reference sequence). CDR3 length: 15 amino acids. The CDR3 DNA is TGTGCCAGCAGTTACCCCCCCGGGGGTATAACTGAAGCTTTCTTT. Translating it yields CASSYPPGGITEAFF.

The chain recombines TRBV29-1 with TRBJ2-2, with D possibly being TRBD2 (5 bases). Trimming took 5 bases from V and 2 from J, leaving 9 bases between them. The CDR3 covers 13 residues. Per the germline V gene, CDR1 is SQVTM and CDR2 is ANQGSEA. The CDR3 coding sequence is TGCAGCGTTTCCACTAGTAACACCGGGGAGCTGTTTTTT. This sequence encodes CSVSTSNTGELFF.

The J gene is TRBJ1-2, the V gene TRBV6-5; 7 bases match TRBD1. Germline trimming cut 11 bases from V and 7 bases from J; bases unmatched to any gene: 13. Per the germline V gene, CDR1 is MNHEY and CDR2 is SVGAGI. This CDR3 contains 13 residues. CDR3 DNA: TGTGCCTGCGGCGGGACAGAGAGATCTGGCTACACCTTC. It yields the protein CACGGTERSGYTF.